This T cell receptor (beta chain) stems from a study of CD8 T cells in Susac syndrome. There are 15 residues in the CDR3. Losses at the gene ends were 0 bases for V and 4 bases for J; bases not matched to a gene: 5. Germline V gene data show CDR1 as DFQATT and CDR2 as SNEGSKA (reference sequence). This clonotype was seen only once. Random hexamers were used to reverse transcribe about 0.5 to 1 ug of RNA. From the immunoSEQ multiplex PCR reads, TCRdb called clonotypes with MiXCR, one entry per CDR3 protein. The sample has 150,000 to 250,000 distinct CDR3 sequences, about 95% seen once. CD8+ and CD4+ T cells from blood underwent TCR beta sequencing, which was carried out in a high-throughput format. Stable or active relapsing-remitting multiple sclerosis, untreated and meeting revised McDonald criteria, defined the controls.

The receptor was derived from a human donor with multiple sclerosis. The J gene is TRBJ2-3, the V gene TRBV20-1; 9 nucleotides line up with TRBD2. The sequenced sample was CD4+ T cells from PBMCs. The CDR3 DNA reads TGCAGTGCTAGAGATGGGGCGGGGGGGGCAGATACGCAGTATTTT. Amino acids: CSARDGAGGADTQYF.